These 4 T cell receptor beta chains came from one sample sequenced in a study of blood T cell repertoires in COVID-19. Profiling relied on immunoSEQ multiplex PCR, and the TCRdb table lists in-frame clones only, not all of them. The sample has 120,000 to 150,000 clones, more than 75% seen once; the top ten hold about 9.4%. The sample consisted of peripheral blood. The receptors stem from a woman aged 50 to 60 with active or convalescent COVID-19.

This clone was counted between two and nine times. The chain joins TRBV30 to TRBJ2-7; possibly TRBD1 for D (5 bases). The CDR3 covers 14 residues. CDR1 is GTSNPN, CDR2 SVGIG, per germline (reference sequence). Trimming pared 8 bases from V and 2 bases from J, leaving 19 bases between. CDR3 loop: CAGKIDSNAYEQYF. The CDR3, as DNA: TGTGCCGGGAAGATAGACAGTAACGCCTACGAGCAGTACTTC.

For the CDR3, the DNA is TGTGCCAGCACCTTAACAAGCACAGCCTACGAGCAGTACTTC. This encodes CASTLTSTAYEQYF. The V gene is TRBV6-6, the J gene TRBJ2-7; D unclear. The CDR3 spans 14 residues. The V end lost 7 bases, the J end lost 2 bases, and 15 bases lay between the germline ends. Germline loops: CDR1 MNHNY, CDR2 SVGAGI (reference sequence).

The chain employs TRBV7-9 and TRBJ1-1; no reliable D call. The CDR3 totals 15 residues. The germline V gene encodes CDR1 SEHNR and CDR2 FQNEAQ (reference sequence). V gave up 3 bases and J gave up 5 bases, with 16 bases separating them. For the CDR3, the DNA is TGTGCCAGCAGCTTTGCTATGGGGAGGAGGACTGAAGCTTTCTTT. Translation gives CASSFAMGRRTEAFF.

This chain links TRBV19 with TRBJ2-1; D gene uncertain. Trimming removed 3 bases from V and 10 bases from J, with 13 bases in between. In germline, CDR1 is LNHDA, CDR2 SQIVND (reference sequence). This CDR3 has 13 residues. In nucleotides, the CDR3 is TGTGCCAGTAGTATCTCCCTTTCCCTGGAGCAGTTCTTC. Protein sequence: CASSISLSLEQFF. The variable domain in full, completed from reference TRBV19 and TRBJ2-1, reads DGGITQSPKYLFRKEGQNVTLSCEQNLNHDAMYWYRQDPGQGLRLIYYSQIVNDFQKGDIAEGYSVSREKKESFPLTVTSAQKNPTAFYLCASSISLSLEQFFGPGTRLTVL.